A single sample gave rise to the 29 T cell receptor beta chains below, sequenced in a study of blood T cell repertoires in COVID-19. Only in-frame clones appear in the TCRdb table, and some are missing; sequencing was by immunoSEQ multiplex PCR. Altogether about 140,000 clones are present, roughly 80% being singletons, with the ten largest covering 5% to 6%. The source material was PBMCs or T cells enriched from blood (not recorded which). These receptors originate from a man aged 40-55 years with acute COVID-19.

There are a few counts of this clone. The V and J genes are TRBV7-9 and TRBJ1-2, with D unclear. CDR3 length equals 13 residues. CDR1 and CDR2 (germline): SEHNR, FQNEAQ (reference sequence). Trimming removed 4 bases from V and 2 bases from J, with 8 bases in between. The CDR3 spells CASSYRFNYGYTF. The DNA of the CDR3 is TGTGCCAGCAGCTATCGTTTCAACTATGGCTACACCTTC.

The CDR3 DNA reads TGCAGCGTAGAGGGGACTAGCGGGACCGGAGTAGATACGCAGTATTTT. Protein product: CSVEGTSGTGVDTQYF. The rearrangement links TRBV29-1 to TRBJ2-3, with 13 positions matching TRBD2. V was pared by 6 bases and J by 5 bases, with 11 bases of the junction left unmatched. Germline V gene lookup returns CDR1 SQVTM and CDR2 ANQGSEA. The CDR3 loop spans 16 amino acids.

The V gene is TRBV18, the J gene TRBJ1-5; D is undetermined. The germline CDR1 and CDR2 sequences are KGHSH and LQKENI. This CDR3 comprises 16 residues. Between the trimmed V and J ends, which lost 3 bases and 4 bases, there was a span of 16 bases. The CDR3 nucleotides are TGTGCCAGCTCACCCAGTATGGAGCTTTCTAATCAGCCCCAGCATTTT. This gives the protein CASSPSMELSNQPQHF. Using reference TRBV18 and TRBJ1-5 for the parts outside the CDR3, the full variable domain is NAGVMQNPRHLVRRRGQEARLRCSPMKGHSHVYWYRQLPEEGLKFMVYLQKENIIDESGMPKERFSAEFPKEGPSILRIQQVVRGDSAAYFCASSPSMELSNQPQHFGDGTRLSIL.

The chain uses TRBV24-1 and TRBJ2-7; D might be TRBD1 (6 bases). This CDR3 is built from 15 residues. V shed 7 bases and J shed 0 bases, with 15 bases lying between them. Per the germline V gene, CDR1 is KGHDR and CDR2 is SFDVKD. The CDR3 bases are TGTGCCACCAGCACGAGCTGGGGGCTCTCCTACGAGCAGTACTTC. It yields the protein CATSTSWGLSYEQYF.

This chain uses TRBV27 with TRBJ1-6, with 9 nucleotides matching TRBD1. Germline V CDR1 and CDR2: MNHEY, SMNVEV (reference sequence). V shed 5 bases and J 8 bases; nucleotides not matched to a gene: 7. The CDR3 has 15 amino acids. The CDR3 is CASSPHRGPHSPLHF. CDR3 bases: TGTGCCAGCAGTCCCCACAGGGGGCCGCATTCACCCCTCCACTTT.

The CDR3 loop reads CASSRRQGVGGYTF. The CDR3, as DNA: TGTGCCAGCAGCCGTCGACAGGGAGTGGGTGGCTACACCTTC. The J gene is TRBJ1-2, the V gene TRBV6-5, with TRBD1 identical over 7 bases. The CDR3 is 14 amino acids. J gave up 7 bases and V 6 bases, and 11 bases lay outside the gene matches. Germline CDR1 and CDR2: MNHEY and SVGAGI.

The chain recombines TRBV5-1 with TRBJ1-1, with 9 bases identical to TRBD1. V shed 4 bases, J shed 4 bases, and the junction held 8 bases outside the gene matches. Germline lookup yields CDR1 SGHRS and CDR2 YFSETQ. The CDR3 extends over 15 amino acids. CDR3 residues: CASSLRQGVGTEAFF. The CDR3 coding sequence is TGCGCCAGCAGCCTACGACAGGGGGTCGGCACTGAAGCTTTCTTT. Combining the CDR3 with reference TRBV5-1 and TRBJ1-1 gives the whole variable domain KAGVTQTPRYLIKTRGQQVTLSCSPISGHRSVSWYQQTPGQGLQFLFEYFSETQRNKGNFPGRFSGRQFSNSRSEMNVSTLELGDSALYLCASSLRQGVGTEAFFGQGTRLTVV.

The chain couples TRBV23-1 to TRBJ1-6, with D maybe TRBD1 (5 bases). TRBV23-1 falls under the ORF class, with uncertain function. The CDR3 is made up of 17 amino acids. The V end lost 6 bases, the J end lost 6 bases, and 21 bases lay between the germline ends. CDR3 DNA: TGCGCCAGCAGGCAGAGCGGACGAAGGGACTCTAATTCACCCCTCCACTTT. It yields the protein CASRQSGRRDSNSPLHF.

The rearrangement uses TRBV7-9 and TRBJ2-3, with D maybe TRBD2 (6 bases). This CDR3 region has 12 residues. The germline V gene encodes CDR1 SEHNR and CDR2 FQNEAQ (reference sequence). V lost 4 bases, J lost 4 bases, and 6 bases lay in between. The CDR3 region is CASSSGADTQYF. The CDR3 DNA follows: TGTGCCAGCAGCTCGGGGGCAGATACGCAGTATTTT.

The DNA for the CDR3 is TGTGCCACCAGTTTGGGGGGACTAGCTCTCGCCGGGGAGCTGTTTTTT. Translated, it gives CATSLGGLALAGELFF. The V call is TRBV24-1, the J call TRBJ2-2, with 9 bases matching TRBD2. Trimming at V came to 6 bases and at J to 6 bases, leaving 10 bases not matched to a gene. The CDR3 length is 16 residues. Germline V CDR1 and CDR2: KGHDR, SFDVKD.

V usage is TRBV5-1 and J usage is TRBJ1-2; 11 nucleotides align to TRBD1. Germline V gene data show CDR1 as SGHRS and CDR2 as YFSETQ. The CDR3 length is 15 residues. Trimming cost V 4 bases and J 3 bases; bases outside gene matches: 5. DNA of the CDR3: TGCGCCAGCAGCACTGGGGACAGGGGGTACTATGGCTACACCTTC. This encodes CASSTGDRGYYGYTF.

V gene TRBV27 combines with J gene TRBJ1-2; D gene unclear. CDR3 length equals 13 residues. CDR1 is MNHEY, CDR2 SMNVEV, per germline (reference sequence). V shed 7 bases and J shed 4 bases, with 13 bases lying between them. The CDR3 DNA reads TGTGCCAGCACCCCCTCGGCGGGCTATGGCTACACCTTC. This sequence encodes CASTPSAGYGYTF.

The table lists this clone with a few counts. V and J are TRBV6-2 or TRBV6-3 and TRBJ2-7; 8 bases agree with TRBD2. CDR1 and CDR2 (germline): MNHEY, SVGEGT. V was clipped by 4 bases and J by 6 bases; unmatched bases: 20. The CDR3 runs to 18 residues. The CDR3 DNA sequence: TGTGCCAGCAGTTCAGGCGAAATGGAAGCGGGAGTCTTCCTCGAGCAGTACTTC. Residues: CASSSGEMEAGVFLEQYF.

V and J are TRBV9 and TRBJ2-1, with D tentatively TRBD2 (5 bases). The CDR3 is 13 amino acids. Germline CDR1 reads SGDLS; CDR2 reads YYNGEE. V was shortened by 5 bases and J by 7 bases, with 13 bases between the two germline ends. The DNA for the CDR3 is TGTGCCAGCAGAGTGGCGGGTCTGAATGAGCAGTTCTTC. Its protein is CASRVAGLNEQFF.

A single count supports this clone. The genes are TRBV2 and TRBJ1-4; 7 bases line up with TRBD1. V gave up 5 bases and J gave up 1 base; unmatched junction bases: 7. There are 16 residues in the CDR3. CDR1 SNHLY and CDR2 FYNNEI come from the germline V gene. CDR3 sequence: CASSMGQKVTNEKLFF. The CDR3 nucleotides are TGTGCCAGCAGTATGGGACAGAAGGTAACTAATGAAAAACTGTTTTTT.

This clone came up once. The chain couples TRBV6-5 to TRBJ1-1; weak D call: TRBD1 (5 bases). Germline loops: CDR1 MNHEY, CDR2 SVGAGI. The CDR3 spans 15 residues. The V and J ends lost 6 bases and 3 bases respectively, with 17 bases between them. The CDR3 region has the DNA TGTGCCAGCAGGAATACGGGGGTCCTGTACACTGAAGCTTTCTTT. Amino acid sequence: CASRNTGVLYTEAFF.

This chain connects TRBV27 to TRBJ1-6; D gene ambiguous. The CDR3 is made up of 16 amino acids. From germline, CDR1 is MNHEY and CDR2 SMNVEV (reference sequence). V dropped 1 base and J dropped 8 bases, with 15 bases sitting between them. CDR3 nucleotide sequence: TGTGCCAGCAGTTTATACGTTGGCACGCGGGATTCACCCCTCCACTTT. The encoded protein is CASSLYVGTRDSPLHF.

The genes are TRBV9 and TRBJ2-5, with 9 positions matching TRBD1. V lost 4 bases to trimming and J lost 4 bases; unmatched junction nucleotides: 14. CDR1 and CDR2 (germline): SGDLS, YYNGEE. The CDR3 has 17 amino acids. The chain's CDR3 is CASSNDPGQGIGETQYF. DNA of the CDR3: TGTGCCAGCAGCAACGACCCGGGACAGGGCATCGGAGAGACCCAGTACTTC.

This chain links TRBV11-3 with TRBJ2-2; 9 bases line up with TRBD1. The CDR3 covers 16 residues. Germline V lookup: CDR1 SGHNT, CDR2 YENEEA. V was pared by 5 bases and J by 2 bases, with 6 bases of the junction left unmatched. CDR3 protein: CASSLRTGDNTGELFF. DNA of the CDR3: TGTGCCAGCAGCCTGCGGACAGGGGACAACACCGGGGAGCTGTTTTTT. Filled out from reference TRBV11-3 and TRBJ2-2, the complete variable domain reads EAGVVQSPRYKIIEKKQPVAFWCNPISGHNTLYWYLQNLGQGPELLIRYENEEAVDDSQLPKDRFSAERLKGVDSTLKIQPAELGDSAVYLCASSLRTGDNTGELFFGEGSRLTVL.

This sequence joins TRBV9 and TRBJ2-5; 9 bases align to TRBD2. The CDR3 totals 16 residues. J was trimmed by 3 bases and V by 0 bases; bases with no gene match: 6. CDR1 and CDR2 from the germline V gene are SGDLS and YYNGEE. CDR3 loop: CASSVAGGGAEETQYF. The CDR3 coding sequence is TGTGCCAGCAGCGTAGCTGGCGGGGGGGCCGAAGAGACCCAGTACTTC.

The chain uses TRBV18 and TRBJ2-5; TRBD1 matches 7 bases. Trimming removed 3 bases from V and 4 bases from J; junction bases left unmatched: 5. Germline V gene sequence: CDR1 KGHSH, CDR2 LQKENI. The CDR3 totals 14 residues. The DNA of the CDR3 is TGTGCCAGCTCACCGGGCGCAGGGGGAGAGACCCAGTACTTC. It translates to CASSPGAGGETQYF.

This clone occurred a few times. The rearrangement links TRBV28 to TRBJ1-1; D perhaps matches TRBD1 (6 bases). CDR1 MDHEN and CDR2 SYDVKM come from the germline V gene. V was cut by 7 bases and J by 0 bases, with 12 bases left in between. This CDR3 is 14 amino acids long. CDR3 region: CASTDRKMNTEAFF. The DNA for the CDR3 is TGTGCCAGCACGGACAGAAAGATGAACACTGAAGCTTTCTTT.

The CDR3 sequence is CASSSTTYNEQFF. DNA of the CDR3: TGTGCCAGCAGCTCAACTACCTACAATGAGCAGTTCTTC. V usage is TRBV11-3 and J usage is TRBJ2-1; D ambiguous. The germline CDR1 and CDR2 sequences are SGHNT and YENEEA. This CDR3 has 13 residues. V dropped 4 bases and J dropped 2 bases, with 6 bases sitting between them.

The chain is built from TRBV27 and TRBJ1-1; 8 bases map to TRBD1. CDR1 is MNHEY and CDR2 is SMNVEV in the germline V gene (reference sequence). V was clipped by 5 bases and J by 4 bases; unmatched bases: 15. The CDR3 runs 17 residues. CDR3 coding DNA: TGTGCCAGCAGTACCCATTGGACAGGGTTGGTGTTCACTGAAGCTTTCTTT. This sequence encodes CASSTHWTGLVFTEAFF.

This clone was counted a single time. V and J are TRBV7-9 and TRBJ2-2, with D perhaps TRBD1 (6 bases). Per the germline V gene, CDR1 is SEHNR and CDR2 is FQNEAQ (reference sequence). Trimming shortened V by 6 bases and J by 4 bases, and 12 bases separated the two germline ends. The CDR3 spans 14 residues. In nucleotides, the CDR3 is TGTGCCAGCAGTCCAGGGGAAGGCACCGGGGAGCTGTTTTTT. Translating it yields CASSPGEGTGELFF.

The chain carries TRBV11-2 and TRBJ2-7; maybe TRBD2 (5 bases). Deletions cut 0 bases from V and 3 bases from J, with 15 bases between. Germline CDR1 and CDR2: SGHAT and FQNNGV. CDR3 size: 16 residues. Here the CDR3 DNA reads TGTGCCAGCAGCTTAGATGTTGGACTTTACGGCTACGAGCAGTACTTC. This codes for CASSLDVGLYGYEQYF. The whole variable domain, filled in from reference TRBV11-2 and TRBJ2-7, reads EAGVAQSPRYKIIEKRQSVAFWCNPISGHATLYWYQQILGQGPKLLIQFQNNGVVDDSQLPKDRFSAERLKGVDSTLKIQPAKLEDSAVYLCASSLDVGLYGYEQYFGPGTRLTVT.

The V and J genes are TRBV6-5 and TRBJ2-7; perhaps TRBD2 as D (5 bases). The germline V gene has CDR1 MNHEY and CDR2 SVGAGI. Trimming cost V 7 bases and J 6 bases, with 16 bases left between them. The CDR3 contains 13 residues. The CDR3: CASKRAEQAEQYF. The CDR3 bases are TGTGCCAGCAAGAGGGCAGAGCAGGCCGAGCAGTACTTC.

The rearrangement joins TRBV13 to TRBJ2-5; D is possibly TRBD1 (6 bases). Trimming shortened V by 5 bases and J by 5 bases, and 21 bases separated the two germline ends. The germline V gene has CDR1 PRHDT and CDR2 FYEKMQ (reference sequence). There are 16 residues in the CDR3. CDR3: CASSPRMLGASETQYF. The CDR3 DNA reads as TGTGCCAGCAGCCCCCGTATGTTGGGGGCAAGTGAGACCCAGTACTTC.

The chain employs TRBV9 and TRBJ1-6; 7 bases line up with TRBD1. Unmatched junction bases numbered 6, after V lost 3 bases and J lost 6 bases. CDR3 length: 15 residues. The germline V gene has CDR1 SGDLS and CDR2 YYNGEE. DNA for the CDR3: TGTGCCAGCAGCGCGCCGGGGACAGTTAATTCACCCCTCCACTTT. Protein: CASSAPGTVNSPLHF.